The present entry profiles one T cell receptor (beta chain) with its context. Its cognate antigen is unknown. This record belongs to a study of shared clonotypes between healthy human individuals. Study-wide points: It was the few donors that limited the genetic and exposure-history diversity represented. Non-shared clonotypes had lower generation probabilities than clonotypes shared by all four sorted-subset donors.

Researchers divided each subset's genomic DNA evenly across several immunoSEQ plates. Study processing details: Junction-only sequences produced by ImmunoSEQ had no quality scores, so filtering differed. Sequencing was performed with immunoSEQ multiplex PCR; in TCRdb, only in-frame clones are kept and a portion is missing. For V, J and clone size, that table is used; D and trimming come from the DNA. The sample carries hundreds of thousands of clones, around 97% recorded once. The CDR3 has 16 residues. The V and J ends lost 5 bases and 13 bases respectively, with 27 bases between them. CDR1 MNHEY and CDR2 SMNVEV come from the germline V gene (reference sequence).

The source is a woman aged 25 to 45 in good health. The V gene is TRBV27, the J gene TRBJ2-1; TRBD1 or TRBD2 may be the D gene (5 bases each). Specimen: naive CD4+ T cells sorted from blood. Subset noted: CD45RA+ positively selected. In DNA form, the CDR3 reads TGTGCCAGCAGTCTAGAGAGGACAACTAGTCACCACTTACAGTTCTTC. This translates into CASSLERTTSHHLQFF.